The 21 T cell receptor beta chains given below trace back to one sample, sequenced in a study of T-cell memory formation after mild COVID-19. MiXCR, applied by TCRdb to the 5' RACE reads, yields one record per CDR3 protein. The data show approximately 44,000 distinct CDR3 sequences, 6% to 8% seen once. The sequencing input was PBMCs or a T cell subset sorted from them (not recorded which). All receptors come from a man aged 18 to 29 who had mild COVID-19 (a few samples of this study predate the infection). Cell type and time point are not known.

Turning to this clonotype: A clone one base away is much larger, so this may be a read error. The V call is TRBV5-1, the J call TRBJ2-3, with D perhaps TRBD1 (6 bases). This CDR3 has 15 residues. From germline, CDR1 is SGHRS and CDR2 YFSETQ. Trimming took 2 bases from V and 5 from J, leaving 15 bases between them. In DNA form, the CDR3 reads TGCGCCAGCAGCTTAGCCCGGCCAGGGGTAGATACGCAGTATTTT. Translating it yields CASSLARPGVDTQYF. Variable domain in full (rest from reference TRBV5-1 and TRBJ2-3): KAGVTQTPRYLIKTRGQQVTLSCSPISGHRSVSWYQQTPGQGLQFLFEYFSETQRNKGNFPGRFSGRQFSNSRSEMNVSTLELGDSALYLCASSLARPGVDTQYFGPGTRLTVL.

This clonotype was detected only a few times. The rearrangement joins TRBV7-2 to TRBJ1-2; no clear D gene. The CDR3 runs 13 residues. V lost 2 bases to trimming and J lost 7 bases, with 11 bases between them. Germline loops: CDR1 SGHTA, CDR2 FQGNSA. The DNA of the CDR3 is TGTGCCAGCAGCTTACGGGAGCTACTTGGCTACACCTTC. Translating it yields CASSLRELLGYTF.

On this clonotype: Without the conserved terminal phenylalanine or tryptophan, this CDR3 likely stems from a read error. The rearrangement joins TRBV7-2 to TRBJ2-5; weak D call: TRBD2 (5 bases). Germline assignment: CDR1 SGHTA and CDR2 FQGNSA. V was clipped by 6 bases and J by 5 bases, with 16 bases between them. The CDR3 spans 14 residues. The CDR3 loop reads CASRRERVYETQYY. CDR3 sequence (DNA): TGTGCCAGCAGACGCGAGAGGGTGTACGAGACCCAGTACTAC.

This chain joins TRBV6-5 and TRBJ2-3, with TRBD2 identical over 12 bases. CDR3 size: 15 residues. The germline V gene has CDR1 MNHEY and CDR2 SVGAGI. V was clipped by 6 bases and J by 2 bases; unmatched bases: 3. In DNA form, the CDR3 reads TGTGCCAGCAGAGCTAGCGGGGGGGCCACAGATACGCAGTATTTT. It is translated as CASRASGGATDTQYF.

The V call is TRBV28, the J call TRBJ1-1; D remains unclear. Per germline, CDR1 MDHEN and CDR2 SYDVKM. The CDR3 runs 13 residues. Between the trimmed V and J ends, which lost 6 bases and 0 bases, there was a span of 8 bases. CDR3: CASSRSLNTEAFF. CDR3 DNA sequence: TGTGCCAGCAGCCGGTCATTGAACACTGAAGCTTTCTTT.

The CDR3 DNA is TGTGCCAGCAGCTTAACAGGGGTTGGGGAGCAGTTCTTC. Translating it yields CASSLTGVGEQFF. The J gene is TRBJ2-1, the V gene TRBV11-2; TRBD1 matches 7 bases. Per the germline V gene, CDR1 is SGHAT and CDR2 is FQNNGV. The CDR3 is made up of 13 amino acids. V lost 2 bases, J lost 10 bases, and 5 bases stayed unmatched.

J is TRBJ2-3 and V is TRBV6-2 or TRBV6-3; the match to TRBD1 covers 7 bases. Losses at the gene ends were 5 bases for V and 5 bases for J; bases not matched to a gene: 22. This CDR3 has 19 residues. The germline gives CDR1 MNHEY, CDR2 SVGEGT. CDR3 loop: CASSPDRDSFGPMGDTQYF. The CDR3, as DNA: TGTGCCAGCAGTCCCGACAGGGATTCTTTCGGCCCGATGGGAGATACGCAGTATTTT.

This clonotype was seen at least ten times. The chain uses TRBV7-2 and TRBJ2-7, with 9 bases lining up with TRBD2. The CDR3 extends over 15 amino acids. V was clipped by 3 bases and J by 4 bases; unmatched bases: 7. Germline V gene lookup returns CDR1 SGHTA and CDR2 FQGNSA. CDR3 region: CASSFSPSGEYEQYV. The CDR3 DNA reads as TGTGCCAGCAGCTTTAGCCCTAGCGGGGAATACGAGCAGTACGTC.

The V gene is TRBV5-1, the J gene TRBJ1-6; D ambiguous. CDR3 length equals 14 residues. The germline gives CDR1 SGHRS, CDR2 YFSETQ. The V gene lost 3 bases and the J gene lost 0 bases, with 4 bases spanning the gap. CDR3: CASSSTSYNSPLHF. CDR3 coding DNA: TGCGCCAGCAGCTCGACCTCCTATAATTCACCCCTCCACTTT.

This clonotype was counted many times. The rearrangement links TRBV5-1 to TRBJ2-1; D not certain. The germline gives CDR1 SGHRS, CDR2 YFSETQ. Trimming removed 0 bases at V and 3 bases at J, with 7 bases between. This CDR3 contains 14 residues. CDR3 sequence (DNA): TGCGCCAGCAGCTTGGCCCCCCGCTACAATGAGCAGTTCTTC. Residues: CASSLAPRYNEQFF.

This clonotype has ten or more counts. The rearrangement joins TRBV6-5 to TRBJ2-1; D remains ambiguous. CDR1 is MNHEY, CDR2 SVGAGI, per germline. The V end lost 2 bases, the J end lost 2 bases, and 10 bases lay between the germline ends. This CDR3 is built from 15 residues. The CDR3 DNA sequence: TGTGCCAGCAGTTACGCGGTGCCAACCTACAATGAGCAGTTCTTC. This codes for CASSYAVPTYNEQFF.

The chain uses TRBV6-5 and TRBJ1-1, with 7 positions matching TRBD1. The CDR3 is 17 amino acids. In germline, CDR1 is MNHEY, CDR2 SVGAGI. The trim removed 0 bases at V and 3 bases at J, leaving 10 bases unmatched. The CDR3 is CASSYSGPQGVYTEAFF. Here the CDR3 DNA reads TGTGCCAGCAGTTACTCGGGCCCCCAGGGGGTATACACTGAAGCTTTCTTT.

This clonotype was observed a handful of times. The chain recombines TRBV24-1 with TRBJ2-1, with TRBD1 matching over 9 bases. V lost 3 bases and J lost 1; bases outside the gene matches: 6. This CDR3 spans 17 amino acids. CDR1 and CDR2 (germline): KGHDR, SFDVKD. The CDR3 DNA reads TGTGCCACCAGTGATGCTTCAGGACAGGGGTCCTACAATGAGCAGTTCTTC. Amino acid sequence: CATSDASGQGSYNEQFF.

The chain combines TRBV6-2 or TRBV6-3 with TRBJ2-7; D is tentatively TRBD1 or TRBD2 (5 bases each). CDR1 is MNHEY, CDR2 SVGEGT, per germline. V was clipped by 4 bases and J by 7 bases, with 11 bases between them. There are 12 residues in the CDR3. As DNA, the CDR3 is TGTGCCAGCAGTTGGGACCTTCGAGAGCAGTACGTC. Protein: CASSWDLREQYV.

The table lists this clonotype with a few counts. DNA for the CDR3: TGTGCCAGCAGCTTGGTCGGGACAGGGGGCGCGGAGGCTTTCTTT. Translation: CASSLVGTGGAEAFF. The chain uses TRBV5-6 and TRBJ1-1; 12 bases match TRBD1. Germline V lookup: CDR1 SGHDT, CDR2 YYEEEE. V shed 0 bases, J shed 11 bases, and the junction held 8 bases outside the gene matches. The CDR3 spans 15 residues. Full variable domain (outside the CDR3, taken from reference TRBV5-6 and TRBJ1-1): DAGVTQSPTHLIKTRGQQVTLRCSPKSGHDTVSWYQQALGQGPQFIFQYYEEEERQRGNFPDRFSGHQFPNYSSELNVNALLLGDSALYLCASSLVGTGGAEAFFGQGTRLTVV.

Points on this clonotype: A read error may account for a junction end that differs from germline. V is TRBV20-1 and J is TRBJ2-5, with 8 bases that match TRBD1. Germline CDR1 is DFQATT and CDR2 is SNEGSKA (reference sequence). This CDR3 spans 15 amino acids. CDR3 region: CSATGQGMSQETQCF. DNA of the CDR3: TGCAGTGCCACCGGACAGGGAATGTCCCAAGAGACCCAGTGCTTC.

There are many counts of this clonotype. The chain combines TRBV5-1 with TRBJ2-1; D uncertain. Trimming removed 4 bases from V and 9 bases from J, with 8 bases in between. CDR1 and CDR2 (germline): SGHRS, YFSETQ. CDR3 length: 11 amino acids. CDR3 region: CASSRIGEQFF. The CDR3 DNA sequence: TGCGCCAGCAGCAGAATAGGTGAGCAGTTCTTC.

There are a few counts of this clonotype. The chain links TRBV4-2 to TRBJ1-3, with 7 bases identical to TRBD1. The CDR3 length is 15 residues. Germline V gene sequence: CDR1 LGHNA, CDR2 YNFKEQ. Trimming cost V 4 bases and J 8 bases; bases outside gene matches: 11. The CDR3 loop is CASSRSGQREDTIYF. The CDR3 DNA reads TGTGCCAGCAGCCGGTCGGGACAGCGCGAAGACACCATATATTTT.

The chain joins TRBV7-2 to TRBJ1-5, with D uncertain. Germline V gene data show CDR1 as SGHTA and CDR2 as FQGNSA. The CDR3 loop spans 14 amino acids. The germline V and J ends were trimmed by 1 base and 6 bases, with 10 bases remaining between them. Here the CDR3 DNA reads TGTGCCAGCAGCTTAGAGCCAGGCAGTCAGCCCCAGCATTTT. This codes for CASSLEPGSQPQHF. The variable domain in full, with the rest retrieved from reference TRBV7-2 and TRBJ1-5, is GAGVSQSPSNKVTEKGKDVELRCDPISGHTALYWYRQSLGQGLEFLIYFQGNSAPDKSGLPSDRFSAERTGGSVSTLTIQRTQQEDSAVYLCASSLEPGSQPQHFGDGTRLSIL.

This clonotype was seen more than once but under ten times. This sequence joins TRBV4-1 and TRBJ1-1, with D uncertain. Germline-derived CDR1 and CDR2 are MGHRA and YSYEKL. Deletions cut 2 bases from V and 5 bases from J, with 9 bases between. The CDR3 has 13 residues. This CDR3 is CASSQREVTEAFF. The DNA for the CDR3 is TGCGCCAGCAGCCAACGGGAAGTTACTGAAGCTTTCTTT.

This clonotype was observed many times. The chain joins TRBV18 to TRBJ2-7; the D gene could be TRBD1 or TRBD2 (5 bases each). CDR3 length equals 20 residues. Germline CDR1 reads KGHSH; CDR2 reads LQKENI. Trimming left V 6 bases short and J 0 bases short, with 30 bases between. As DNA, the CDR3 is TGTGCCAGCTCGACTACCGGGACGGCCCCATCTAACCAGAGCTCCTACGAGCAGTACGTC. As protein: CASSTTGTAPSNQSSYEQYV.